This T cell receptor beta chain was recovered during a study of shared clonotypes between healthy human individuals. Study context: There were three CD4 naive, three CD4 memory, two CD8 naive and one CD8 memory plates per donor.

The study's findings and limits: The study found lower generation probabilities in non-shared clonotypes than in those shared by all four donors. A few donors had around 5% of their naive CD4 clonotypes in common.

Trimming removed 6 bases from V and 0 bases from J, with 12 bases in between. The length of the CDR3 is 15 residues. The germline V gene encodes CDR1 SNHLY and CDR2 FYNNEI. Worth noting for this clone: Its cognate antigen is unknown.

Libraries were prepared by immunoSEQ multiplex PCR; TCRdb keeps only in-frame clonotypes and omits some of them. This table has hundreds of thousands of clones, around 78% appearing once. The source material was memory CD4+ T cells sorted from blood. Subset meaning: CD45RA-negative fraction. The genes are TRBV2 and TRBJ1-3; D may be TRBD1 (6 bases). The origin of this receptor is a woman aged 30 to 39 in good health. Here the CDR3 reads CASRKGTSSGNTIYF. Here the CDR3 DNA reads TGTGCCAGCAGGAAGGGGACAAGCTCTGGAAACACCATATATTTT.